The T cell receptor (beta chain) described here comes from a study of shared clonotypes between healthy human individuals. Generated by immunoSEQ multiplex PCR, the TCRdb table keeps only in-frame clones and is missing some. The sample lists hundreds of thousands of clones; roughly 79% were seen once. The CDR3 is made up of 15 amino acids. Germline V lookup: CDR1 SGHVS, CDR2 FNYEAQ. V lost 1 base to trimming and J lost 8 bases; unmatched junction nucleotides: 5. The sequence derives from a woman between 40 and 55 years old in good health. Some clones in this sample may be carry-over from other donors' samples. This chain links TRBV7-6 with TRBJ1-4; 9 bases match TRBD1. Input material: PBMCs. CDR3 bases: TGTGCCAGCAGCTTAGGGACAGGGGATTTGGAAAAACTGTTTTTT. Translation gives CASSLGTGDLEKLFF.